A selection of T cell receptor beta chains follows, all from one sample in a study of vaccination and CD4 T cells after COVID-19. The antigens these receptors bind are not known. Each CDR3 protein gets one entry after TCRdb re-called the PCR reads with MiXCR. In the table there are over 10,000 distinct CDR3 sequences, roughly 75% of which are singletons. The sequencing sample was made of CD4+ T cells from blood, cultured in vitro. The receptors come from a human donor who had recovered from COVID-19. Each CDR3 is given with its conserved first and last residue. Each record gives: J gene, clone size, V gene, D gene, CDR3 DNA, CDR3 protein. A D gene is named only where the DNA matches it firmly. Some rows mark clone size as missing; the rest say once, few, many or name a class of expanded clone.

J gene: TRBJ1-5
clone size: -
V gene: TRBV7-2
D gene: -
CDR3 DNA: TGTGCCAGCAGCTTAGTGTCAGGGTTCAATCAGCCCCAGCATTTT
CDR3 protein: CASSLVSGFNQPQHF

J gene: TRBJ2-5
clone size: once
V gene: TRBV4-2
D gene: TRBD2
CDR3 DNA: TGTGCCAGCAGCCAAGACCCAGGGACTAGCGGGAGAAAGACCCAGTGCTTC
CDR3 protein: CASSQDPGTSGRKTQCF

J gene: TRBJ1-1
clone size: -
V gene: TRBV19
D gene: TRBD1
CDR3 DNA: TGTGCCAGTAGTATAGGGCGGACAGGCCGAAATCTTAAGGCGGCTGAAGCTTTCTTT
CDR3 protein: CASSIGRTGRNLKAAEAFF

J gene: TRBJ2-2
clone size: -
V gene: TRBV28
D gene: -
CDR3 DNA: TGTGCCAGCAGTTTATGGGGCGCAAGGACCGGGGAGCTGTTTTTT
CDR3 protein: CASSLWGARTGELFF

J gene: TRBJ1-5
clone size: -
V gene: TRBV6-2/TRBV6-3
D gene: -
CDR3 DNA: TGTGCCAGCAGTTACCGACCTGATCAGTTGGGGGTCAATCAGCCCCAGCATTTT
CDR3 protein: CASSYRPDQLGVNQPQHF

J gene: TRBJ1-5
clone size: -
V gene: TRBV6-5
D gene: -
CDR3 DNA: TGTGCCAGCAGTTACTCATACAGGGCCGGCAATCAGCCCCAGCATTTT
CDR3 protein: CASSYSYRAGNQPQHF

J gene: TRBJ1-5
clone size: -
V gene: TRBV2
D gene: -
CDR3 DNA: TGTGCCAGCAGTAAAGTCGGAGGACAGCCCCAGCATTTT
CDR3 protein: CASSKVGGQPQHF

J gene: TRBJ2-1
clone size: -
V gene: TRBV6-5
D gene: -
CDR3 DNA: TGTGCCAGCAGTTATGAGGGGGGAAATGAGCAGTTCTTC
CDR3 protein: CASSYEGGNEQFF

J gene: TRBJ2-4
clone size: -
V gene: TRBV18
D gene: -
CDR3 DNA: TGTGCCAGCTCACCCATGAACGCCGGGATAGCCAAAAACATTCAGTACTTC
CDR3 protein: CASSPMNAGIAKNIQYF

J gene: TRBJ1-5
clone size: -
V gene: TRBV6-2/TRBV6-3
D gene: -
CDR3 DNA: TGTGCCAGCAGTTACGGGGCCCGTAGCAATCAGCCCCAGCATTTT
CDR3 protein: CASSYGARSNQPQHF

J gene: TRBJ1-2
clone size: few
V gene: TRBV15
D gene: TRBD1
CDR3 DNA: TGTGCCACCAGCAGTTGGGACAGGGATGGCTACACCTTC
CDR3 protein: CATSSWDRDGYTF

J gene: TRBJ2-4
clone size: few
V gene: TRBV20-1
D gene: -
CDR3 DNA: TGCAGTGCTAGAGTCCGGGGGCAGGGGTACGTGTCTGTCCTAGGGAACATTCAGTACTTC
CDR3 protein: CSARVRGQGYVSVLGNIQYF

J gene: TRBJ1-6
clone size: -
V gene: TRBV6-2/TRBV6-3
D gene: -
CDR3 DNA: TGTGCCAGCAGTTACCAGGACGGTCGGGGTTATTCACCCCTCCACTTT
CDR3 protein: CASSYQDGRGYSPLHF

J gene: TRBJ2-7
clone size: -
V gene: TRBV7-6
D gene: -
CDR3 DNA: TGTGCCAGCAGCTTAGCTACGAGCTCCTACGAGCAGTACTTC
CDR3 protein: CASSLATSSYEQYF

J gene: TRBJ2-1
clone size: -
V gene: TRBV25-1
D gene: TRBD2
CDR3 DNA: TGTGCCAAGCCGGGACTATATCACAATGAGCAGTTCTTC
CDR3 protein: CAKPGLYHNEQFF

J gene: TRBJ1-2
clone size: -
V gene: TRBV2
D gene: -
CDR3 DNA: TGTGCCAGCAGGCCGCAACCGGGGCTTTATGGCTACACCTTC
CDR3 protein: CASRPQPGLYGYTF

J gene: TRBJ1-1
clone size: -
V gene: TRBV7-2
D gene: -
CDR3 DNA: TGTGCCAGCAGCCCCACGGGGGGGCGAGGGGCTGAAGCTTTCTTT
CDR3 protein: CASSPTGGRGAEAFF

J gene: TRBJ1-2
clone size: -
V gene: TRBV19
D gene: -
CDR3 DNA: TGTGCCAGTAGTCCTACAGCGGTTCTCTATGGCTACACCTTC
CDR3 protein: CASSPTAVLYGYTF

J gene: TRBJ2-7
clone size: -
V gene: TRBV7-2
D gene: -
CDR3 DNA: TGTGCCAGCAGCCGGGACCGGAGCTCCTACGAGCAGTACTTC
CDR3 protein: CASSRDRSSYEQYF

J gene: TRBJ1-6
clone size: -
V gene: TRBV20-1
D gene: -
CDR3 DNA: TGCAGTGCTTTTCCTGACCGGACCTATAATTCACCCCTCCACTTT
CDR3 protein: CSAFPDRTYNSPLHF

J gene: TRBJ2-7
clone size: -
V gene: TRBV12-3/TRBV12-4
D gene: -
CDR3 DNA: TGTGCCAGCAGATCAGCGAGCTCCTACGAGCAGTACTTC
CDR3 protein: CASRSASSYEQYF

J gene: TRBJ2-1
clone size: -
V gene: TRBV7-2
D gene: TRBD2
CDR3 DNA: TGTGCCAGCAGTTTCATCAGCGGGAGCTCCTACAATGAGCAGTTCTTC
CDR3 protein: CASSFISGSSYNEQFF

J gene: TRBJ2-5
clone size: -
V gene: TRBV6-2/TRBV6-3
D gene: -
CDR3 DNA: TGTGCCAGCAGGGGCCAGGGGCAGGAGACCCAGTACTTC
CDR3 protein: CASRGQGQETQYF

J gene: TRBJ2-3
clone size: once
V gene: TRBV30
D gene: TRBD1
CDR3 DNA: TGTGCCTGGGGGCACACAGGGGGCGGATTAGATACGCAGTATTTT
CDR3 protein: CAWGHTGGGLDTQYF

J gene: TRBJ2-1
clone size: -
V gene: TRBV28
D gene: -
CDR3 DNA: TGTGCCAGCAGTTTGTTGGACAATGAGCAGTTCTTC
CDR3 protein: CASSLLDNEQFF

J gene: TRBJ1-1
clone size: -
V gene: TRBV18
D gene: -
CDR3 DNA: TGTGCCAGCTCATCCCTGTACACTGAAGCTTTCTTT
CDR3 protein: CASSSLYTEAFF

J gene: TRBJ2-7
clone size: -
V gene: TRBV27
D gene: TRBD1
CDR3 DNA: TGTGCCAGCAGTACCGGGACAGCTCCCTACGAGCAGTACTTC
CDR3 protein: CASSTGTAPYEQYF

J gene: TRBJ1-1
clone size: -
V gene: TRBV28
D gene: TRBD1
CDR3 DNA: TGTGCCAGCAGGTCCGGACAGGCGGGAGCTTTCTTT
CDR3 protein: CASRSGQAGAFF

J gene: TRBJ2-5
clone size: once
V gene: TRBV7-8
D gene: TRBD2
CDR3 DNA: TGTGCCAGCAGCTTAGGCTCCTGGGGGGGCCAAGAGACCCAGTACTTC
CDR3 protein: CASSLGSWGGQETQYF

J gene: TRBJ1-2
clone size: -
V gene: TRBV6-5
D gene: TRBD1
CDR3 DNA: TGTGCCAGCAGTTTGGCCCTACAGGGGCCCGCGCGTTCCTATGGCTACACCTTC
CDR3 protein: CASSLALQGPARSYGYTF

J gene: TRBJ1-2
clone size: few
V gene: TRBV6-4
D gene: TRBD1
CDR3 DNA: TGTGCCAGCAGTGACGACAGGGTAGCTGGCTACACCTTC
CDR3 protein: CASSDDRVAGYTF

J gene: TRBJ1-1
clone size: -
V gene: TRBV28
D gene: -
CDR3 DNA: TGTGGGACTAAGGGGATAGTGTGGGTGAAAGCTTTCTTT
CDR3 protein: CGTKGIVWVKAFF

J gene: TRBJ2-7
clone size: -
V gene: TRBV11-3
D gene: -
CDR3 DNA: TGTGCCAGCAGCCCTTACGGGGCCCCCTGGGAGCAGTACTTC
CDR3 protein: CASSPYGAPWEQYF

J gene: TRBJ2-4
clone size: -
V gene: TRBV6-5
D gene: -
CDR3 DNA: TGTGCCAGCAGTTACCGACTAGTTCAGTACTTC
CDR3 protein: CASSYRLVQYF

J gene: TRBJ1-5
clone size: -
V gene: TRBV6-1
D gene: -
CDR3 DNA: TGTGCCAGCAGTGAAGCGCAGCCAGGGGAGATTAGCAATCAGCCCCAGCATTTT
CDR3 protein: CASSEAQPGEISNQPQHF

J gene: TRBJ1-1
clone size: -
V gene: TRBV4-1
D gene: -
CDR3 DNA: TGCGCCAGCAGCCAAGACAACTTCGGGGGCACTGAAGCTTTCTTT
CDR3 protein: CASSQDNFGGTEAFF

J gene: TRBJ2-5
clone size: -
V gene: TRBV28
D gene: TRBD1
CDR3 DNA: TGTGCCAGCAGTAGGGGGCACCAAGAGACCCAGTACTTC
CDR3 protein: CASSRGHQETQYF

J gene: TRBJ2-3
clone size: -
V gene: TRBV7-2
D gene: -
CDR3 DNA: TGTGCCAGCAGCTCCGCTTCGGGGAACACAGATACGCAGTATTTT
CDR3 protein: CASSSASGNTDTQYF

J gene: TRBJ1-5
clone size: -
V gene: TRBV20-1
D gene: -
CDR3 DNA: TGCAGTGCCACCCACCGACGGAATCAGCCCCAGCATTTT
CDR3 protein: CSATHRRNQPQHF

J gene: TRBJ2-1
clone size: -
V gene: TRBV11-3
D gene: -
CDR3 DNA: TGTGCCAGCAGCTTAGGCCCTAAGGCCGGGAATGAGCAGTTCTTC
CDR3 protein: CASSLGPKAGNEQFF

J gene: TRBJ1-2
clone size: -
V gene: TRBV19
D gene: TRBD1
CDR3 DNA: TGTGCCAGTAGTCCAACAAGGGACAGGGCGTATGGCTACACCTTC
CDR3 protein: CASSPTRDRAYGYTF

J gene: TRBJ1-2
clone size: -
V gene: TRBV7-9
D gene: -
CDR3 DNA: TGTGCCAGCACCCGGGCGGAGGGGCACAACTATGGCTACACCTTC
CDR3 protein: CASTRAEGHNYGYTF

J gene: TRBJ1-1
clone size: -
V gene: TRBV6-5
D gene: -
CDR3 DNA: TGTGCCAGCAGTTACCGGGGAGCGAACACTGAAGCTTTCTTT
CDR3 protein: CASSYRGANTEAFF

J gene: TRBJ1-6
clone size: -
V gene: TRBV12-3/TRBV12-4
D gene: -
CDR3 DNA: TGTGCCAGCAGTTCCGACAGGAACCTTTATAATTCACCCCTCCACTTT
CDR3 protein: CASSSDRNLYNSPLHF